One sample yielded the 29 T cell receptor beta chains listed below, sequenced in a study of blood T cell repertoires in COVID-19 (dated by TCRdb to 2020 to 2021). Libraries were made using the immunoSEQ multiplex PCR assay. TCRdb took over this immuneACCESS table, retaining in-frame rearrangements with V and J assigned. Such tables are incomplete; in checked studies, under half of the missing clones stem from an unresolved V gene, and the remainder is unexplained. Recorded for this sample are 43,000 or so clones; more than 85% of them occurred a single time. The ten largest clones add up to over 5% of the sample. Sequencing was performed on peripheral blood. These receptors were obtained from a human donor in a cohort sampled during active COVID-19.

About this clone itself: One junction end does not reproduce the germline sequence, and a read error may be involved. The chain couples TRBV4-2 to TRBJ2-3; 9 bases match TRBD2. This CDR3 is built from 16 residues. CDR1 LGHNA and CDR2 YNFKEQ come from the germline V gene. The CDR3 loop reads CASSKEQREGTDTQYF. Here the CDR3 DNA reads TGTGCCAGCAGCAAAGAGCAGCGGGAGGGCACAGATACGCAGTATTTT.

V and J are TRBV2 and TRBJ2-3; D ambiguous. The CDR3 sequence is 15 residues long. Germline-derived CDR1 and CDR2 are SNHLY and FYNNEI. The ends were cut back, 1 base at V and 2 bases at J, with 10 bases in the middle. CDR3 protein: CASSEGVISTDTQYF. The CDR3 DNA sequence: TGTGCCAGCAGTGAAGGAGTTATTTCCACAGATACGCAGTATTTT.

The chain is built from TRBV29-1 and TRBJ2-5, with TRBD2 identical over 8 bases. The CDR3 contains 14 residues. J was trimmed by 9 bases and V by 0 bases; bases with no gene match: 9. The germline V gene has CDR1 SQVTM and CDR2 ANQGSEA. The CDR3 reads CSVEEVRGAGAQYF. In DNA, the CDR3 is TGCAGCGTTGAAGAGGTGCGTGGAGCGGGGGCCCAGTACTTC.

The chain couples TRBV4-1 to TRBJ2-7, with D possibly matching TRBD2 (6 bases). Per germline, CDR1 MGHRA and CDR2 YSYEKL. V was clipped by 3 bases and J by 3 bases, with 15 bases between them. This CDR3 region has 15 residues. CDR3 in amino acids: CASSHPGGLYYEQYF. DNA of the CDR3: TGCGCCAGCAGCCACCCCGGGGGATTGTACTACGAGCAGTACTTC.

The J gene is TRBJ2-2, the V gene TRBV7-7, with 9 bases identical to TRBD2. The CDR3 length is 16 residues. Germline-derived CDR1 and CDR2 are SSHAT and FNYEAQ (reference sequence). V lost 1 base and J lost 5; bases outside the gene matches: 5. CDR3 region: CASSLEFSGGTGELFF. The CDR3 nucleotides are TGTGCCAGCAGCTTAGAGTTCAGCGGGGGGACCGGGGAGCTGTTTTTT.

This chain uses TRBV29-1 with TRBJ2-3; 9 bases are shared with TRBD1. Germline V gene data show CDR1 as SQVTM and CDR2 as ANQGSEA. Unmatched junction bases numbered 8, after V lost 7 bases and J lost 0 bases. CDR3 length equals 15 residues. CDR3: CSGGTGTGSTDTQYF. The CDR3 DNA reads TGCAGCGGAGGAACCGGGACAGGGAGCACAGATACGCAGTATTTT.

The gene calls are TRBV5-1 and TRBJ2-7, with TRBD1 matching over 8 bases. J lost 5 bases, V lost 3 bases, and 7 bases had no gene match. The germline V gene has CDR1 SGHRS and CDR2 YFSETQ. CDR3 length: 14 residues. The DNA for the CDR3 is TGCGCCAGCAGCTACCGGACAGGGAAAGACGAGCAGTACTTC. It encodes CASSYRTGKDEQYF. Drawing the rest from reference TRBV5-1 and TRBJ2-7, the complete variable domain is KAGVTQTPRYLIKTRGQQVTLSCSPISGHRSVSWYQQTPGQGLQFLFEYFSETQRNKGNFPGRFSGRQFSNSRSEMNVSTLELGDSALYLCASSYRTGKDEQYFGPGTRLTVT.

This sequence joins TRBV12-3 or TRBV12-4 and TRBJ2-7; 8 bases align to TRBD1. The CDR3 is 13 amino acids. The V and J ends lost 2 bases and 5 bases, in that order; junction bases with no gene match: 2. DNA of the CDR3: TGTGCCAGCAGTTTACCAGGGGGCGACGAGCAGTACTTC. Its protein is CASSLPGGDEQYF.

This clone was counted once. In DNA, the CDR3 is TGTGCCAGCAGTGGAGACAGGGACACTGAAGCTTTCTTT. It encodes CASSGDRDTEAFF. The chain employs TRBV2 and TRBJ1-1; 7 positions match TRBD1. J gave up 3 bases and V 4 bases, and 2 bases lay outside the gene matches. This CDR3 region has 13 residues. CDR1 SNHLY and CDR2 FYNNEI come from the germline V gene.

The chain joins TRBV19 to TRBJ1-4; D unresolved. The CDR3 is made up of 15 amino acids. Germline V gene lookup returns CDR1 LNHDA and CDR2 SQIVND (reference sequence). The V and J ends lost 3 bases and 2 bases respectively, with 10 bases between them. The CDR3: CASSIPGRTNEKLFF. As DNA, the CDR3 is TGTGCCAGTAGTATTCCGGGGAGGACTAATGAAAAACTGTTTTTT.

V and J are TRBV27 and TRBJ2-3; 11 bases agree with TRBD2. Looked up from germline, CDR1 is MNHEY and CDR2 is SMNVEV (reference sequence). Losses at the gene ends were 4 bases for V and 5 bases for J; bases not matched to a gene: 17. The CDR3 consists of 19 residues. The CDR3 region is CASSSLKTSGILGEDTQYF. In DNA form, the CDR3 reads TGTGCCAGCAGTTCCCTGAAGACTAGCGGGATACTAGGGGAAGATACGCAGTATTTT.

This clone was counted a single time. The chain joins TRBV11-2 to TRBJ2-1, with 7 bases identical to TRBD2. Germline V gives CDR1 SGHAT, CDR2 FQNNGV. This CDR3 spans 17 amino acids. The ends lost 2 bases at V and 4 bases at J; junction bases unmatched: 11. The CDR3 protein is CASSLTPWSSGYNEQFF. Here the CDR3 DNA reads TGTGCCAGCAGCTTAACTCCCTGGTCTAGCGGTTACAATGAGCAGTTCTTC.

The chain combines TRBV7-2 with TRBJ1-2; TRBD1 is a possible D gene (6 bases). The CDR3 length is 15 residues. Germline-derived CDR1 and CDR2 are SGHTA and FQGNSA. V lost 5 bases and J lost 4, with 17 bases in between. CDR3 residues: CASSPRGAPGYGYTF. The DNA for the CDR3 is TGTGCCAGCAGCCCCCGGGGGGCCCCGGGCTATGGCTACACCTTC.

The sample holds one count of this clone. The chain joins TRBV11-1 to TRBJ2-3; a possible D gene is TRBD1 (5 bases). Trimming shortened V by 6 bases and J by 1 base, and 11 bases separated the two germline ends. This CDR3 is 14 amino acids long. Germline V gene data show CDR1 as SGHAT and CDR2 as FQDESV (reference sequence). The CDR3 region is CASRSIGGTDTQYF. In DNA form, the CDR3 reads TGTGCCAGCAGATCCATAGGGGGCACAGATACGCAGTATTTT.

This chain links TRBV5-6 with TRBJ2-2; tentatively, D is TRBD2 (5 bases). The V end was cut by 1 base, the J end by 7 bases, with 11 bases between. There are 14 residues in the CDR3. From germline, CDR1 is SGHDT and CDR2 YYEEEE. Here the CDR3 reads CASSLQPGSGELFF. The CDR3 DNA reads TGTGCCAGCAGCTTGCAACCGGGGAGCGGGGAGCTGTTTTTT. Full variable domain (remainder filled in from reference TRBV5-6 and TRBJ2-2): DAGVTQSPTHLIKTRGQQVTLRCSPKSGHDTVSWYQQALGQGPQFIFQYYEEEERQRGNFPDRFSGHQFPNYSSELNVNALLLGDSALYLCASSLQPGSGELFFGEGSRLTVL.

This clone was counted a single time. V usage is TRBV14 and J usage is TRBJ2-3, with 7 nucleotides matching TRBD2. Germline trimming cut 4 bases from V and 5 bases from J; bases unmatched to any gene: 6. Germline loops: CDR1 SGHDN, CDR2 FVKESK. The CDR3 sequence is 14 residues long. The CDR3: CASSLSGIRDTQYF. CDR3 in DNA: TGTGCCAGCAGCCTCAGCGGGATCAGAGATACGCAGTATTTT.

The CDR3 region is CASSTGQGLSYEQYF. For the CDR3, the DNA is TGTGCCAGCAGCACGGGACAGGGTCTCTCCTACGAGCAGTACTTC. This sequence joins TRBV11-3 and TRBJ2-7, with 9 bases matching TRBD1. Germline V gene sequence: CDR1 SGHNT, CDR2 YENEEA. V was pared by 5 bases and J by 0 bases, with 5 bases of the junction left unmatched. This CDR3 is 15 amino acids long. The whole variable domain, remainder taken from reference TRBV11-3 and TRBJ2-7, is EAGVVQSPRYKIIEKKQPVAFWCNPISGHNTLYWYLQNLGQGPELLIRYENEEAVDDSQLPKDRFSAERLKGVDSTLKIQPAELGDSAVYLCASSTGQGLSYEQYFGPGTRLTVT.

The chain employs TRBV5-1 and TRBJ1-1; TRBD1 agrees at 7 bases. The CDR3 is 17 residues long. Germline V gene sequence: CDR1 SGHRS, CDR2 YFSETQ. Germline trimming cut 0 bases from V and 2 bases from J; bases unmatched to any gene: 10. The CDR3 protein is CASSLAGRGLENTEAFF. As DNA, the CDR3 is TGCGCCAGCAGCTTGGCCGGTAGGGGGCTTGAAAACACTGAAGCTTTCTTT.

The chain recombines TRBV23-1 with TRBJ2-3; no definite D call. TRBV23-1 is marked as an open reading frame, function uncertain. The ends were cut back, 4 bases at V and 3 bases at J, with 11 bases in the middle. The CDR3 length is 14 residues. CDR3: CASSPQDRTDTQYF. The CDR3 bases are TGCGCCAGCAGTCCCCAGGATCGGACAGATACGCAGTATTTT.

DNA for the CDR3: TGTGCCGTCCAGGGGGCGCGGACAGATACGCAGTATTTT. This codes for CAVQGARTDTQYF. The rearrangement joins TRBV7-9 to TRBJ2-3; the match to TRBD1 covers 8 bases. From germline, CDR1 is SEHNR and CDR2 FQNEAQ (reference sequence). V trimming: 11 bases; J trimming: 3 bases; junction bases outside the gene matches: 7. The CDR3 is 13 residues long.

V is TRBV15 and J is TRBJ1-1; possible D gene TRBD1, 6 bases. Between the trimmed V and J ends, which lost 0 bases and 5 bases, there was a span of 10 bases. CDR3 length: 14 amino acids. Germline V gene sequence: CDR1 LNHNV, CDR2 YYDKDF (reference sequence). CDR3 DNA: TGTGCCACCAGCAGAGATGAGGGGGTGACTGAAGCTTTCTTT. Encoded protein: CATSRDEGVTEAFF.

The gene calls are TRBV7-6 and TRBJ2-1; tentatively, D is TRBD1 (6 bases). Trimming stripped 5 bases from V and 8 bases from J, with 10 bases between. This CDR3 has 12 amino acids. Germline V gene lookup returns CDR1 SGHVS and CDR2 FNYEAQ. For the CDR3, the DNA is TGTGCCAGCAGCGTTTACAGGGATGAGCAGTTCTTC. Translation gives CASSVYRDEQFF.

As regards this clone: Other DNA sequences of this sample code for an identical CDR3. The rearrangement links TRBV15 to TRBJ2-1, with 14 bases fitting TRBD2. The CDR3 is 19 amino acids. Germline V CDR1 and CDR2: LNHNV, YYDKDF (reference sequence). Trimming took 3 bases from V and 0 from J; bases not matched to a gene: 7. The CDR3 loop reads CATSRGLAGDKDSYNEQFF. The CDR3 DNA follows: TGTGCCACCAGCAGGGGACTAGCGGGAGACAAGGACTCCTACAATGAGCAGTTCTTC.

This clone has more than one count but fewer than ten. This CDR3 is CASSATGMGDTQYF. The CDR3 nucleotides are TGTGCCAGCAGTGCGACAGGGATGGGCGATACGCAGTATTTT. This chain joins TRBV27 and TRBJ2-3, with 7 positions matching TRBD1. The J segment lost 6 bases and the V segment lost 5 bases, leaving 8 bases of the junction unmatched. Germline V gene data show CDR1 as MNHEY and CDR2 as SMNVEV (reference sequence). The CDR3 contains 14 residues.

This clone has only a few counts. The chain is built from TRBV3-1 (or the pseudogene TRBV3-2) and TRBJ2-7; 8 bases are shared with TRBD1. The germline V gene encodes CDR1 LGHDT and CDR2 YNNKEL (reference sequence). Germline trimming cut 5 bases from V and 4 bases from J; bases unmatched to any gene: 7. The CDR3 has 14 amino acids. CDR3 DNA sequence: TGTGCCAGCAGCATGGGACAGGCCAATTACGAGCAGTACTTC. Amino acid sequence: CASSMGQANYEQYF.

The V call is TRBV7-3, the J call TRBJ2-1; a possible D gene is TRBD2 (5 bases). V was clipped by 5 bases and J by 8 bases, with 25 bases between them. This CDR3 region has 17 residues. Germline values: CDR1 SGHTA, CDR2 FQGTGA. The CDR3 here is CASSLHLAGGLGDEQFF. DNA of the CDR3: TGTGCCAGCAGCCTCCATTTAGCAGGCGGGCTTGGGGATGAGCAGTTCTTC.

The chain employs TRBV6-2 or TRBV6-3 and TRBJ1-5; D not resolved. CDR1 and CDR2 (germline): MNHEY, SVGEGT. V lost 0 bases, J lost 0 bases, and 3 bases lay in between. The CDR3 sequence is 14 residues long. The CDR3 region is CASSYSFSNQPQHF. The CDR3 nucleotides read TGTGCCAGCAGTTACTCCTTTAGCAATCAGCCCCAGCATTTT.

The V gene is TRBV12-5, the J gene TRBJ1-2; no definite D call. The germline CDR1 and CDR2 sequences are LGHNT and FRNRAP. V was shortened by 4 bases and J by 7 bases, with 10 bases between the two germline ends. The CDR3 has 12 amino acids. The CDR3, as DNA: TGTGCTAGTGGTTGGGAGGGAGCTGGCTACACCTTC. It specifies CASGWEGAGYTF.

The gene calls are TRBV6-1 and TRBJ2-7; D may be TRBD1 (6 bases). V gave up 1 base and J gave up 1 base, with 8 bases separating them. The germline CDR1 and CDR2 sequences are MNHNS and SASEGT. The CDR3 covers 14 residues. The CDR3 region is CASSEEGTSYEQYF. The CDR3 DNA sequence: TGTGCCAGCAGTGAAGAAGGGACATCCTACGAGCAGTACTTC.